This T cell receptor beta chain was documented in a study of cytomegalovirus exposure and HLA in healthy donors. Study-wide context: The Caucasian-associated ancestry cluster contained about 80% of the roughly 400 genotyped donors.

The CDR3 length is 14 residues. Germline V CDR1 and CDR2: MDHEN, SYDVKM. Trimming stripped 6 bases from V and 0 bases from J, with 11 bases between. Primers included in the PCR were 60 Vbeta and 13 Jbeta primers. The data were produced by immunoSEQ multiplex PCR, yet TCRdb's version contains in-frame clones alone and is incomplete. This table holds some 140,000 clones, roughly 85% found once. This receptor was obtained from a man aged 35 to 55 in good health and CMV-seropositive. The V call is TRBV28, the J call TRBJ1-2; D call uncertain. Sequenced material: PBMCs. The CDR3 reads CASSILLTNYGYTF. The CDR3 nucleotides read TGTGCCAGCAGCATCCTATTGACTAACTATGGCTACACCTTC.